This TCR beta chain emerged from a study of blood T cell repertoires in COVID-19. For the study at large: The United States, Italy and Spain provided the acute and convalescent COVID-19 samples.

Repertoires were generated with immunoSEQ multiplex PCR, while TCRdb's copy carries only in-frame clones and drops some. This sample carries around 250,000 clones, 84% of them seen once, and the ten largest clones take about 1.5%. Between the trimmed V and J ends, which lost 5 bases and 7 bases, there was a span of 18 bases. The CDR3 is 15 residues long. The V gene's germline CDR1 is LNHDA and CDR2 SQIVND (reference sequence). The specimen sequenced was peripheral blood. The sequence was collected from a woman aged 40 to 50 who had recovered from COVID-19. This chain links TRBV19 with TRBJ2-1; the D gene is possibly TRBD1 (6 bases). CDR3 residues: CASSSTWATGNEQFF. CDR3 sequence (DNA): TGTGCCAGTAGTTCCACCTGGGCCACAGGGAATGAGCAGTTCTTC.